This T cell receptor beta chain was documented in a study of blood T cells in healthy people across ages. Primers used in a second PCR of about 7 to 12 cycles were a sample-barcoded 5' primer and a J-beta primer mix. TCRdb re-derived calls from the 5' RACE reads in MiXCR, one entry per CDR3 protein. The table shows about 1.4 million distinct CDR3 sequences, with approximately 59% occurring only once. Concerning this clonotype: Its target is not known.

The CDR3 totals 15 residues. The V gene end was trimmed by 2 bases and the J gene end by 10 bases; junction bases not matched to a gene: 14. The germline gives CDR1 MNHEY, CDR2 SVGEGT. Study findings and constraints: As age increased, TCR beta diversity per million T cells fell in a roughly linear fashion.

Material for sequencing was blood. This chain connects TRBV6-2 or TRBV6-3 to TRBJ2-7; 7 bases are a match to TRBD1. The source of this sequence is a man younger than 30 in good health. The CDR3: CASSYAMRQGMEQYF. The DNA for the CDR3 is TGTGCCAGCAGTTACGCTATGCGACAGGGAATGGAACAGTACTTC.